This record covers a single T cell receptor (beta chain). What antigen it recognizes has not been identified. Nothing much larger sits one base from this clone, and base qualities are not available. According to the study, the label for this sample's time point signals: pre-treatment sample, taken before nivolumab and TIL therapy. Adults with stage 4 NSCLC were enrolled from 2017 to January 2020 in a dual-center phase I trial. Samples came from a single-arm, open-label phase I trial of tumor-infiltrating lymphocyte therapy with nivolumab in advanced non-small cell lung cancer. Blood mononuclear cells from EDTA tubes were separated on a Ficoll gradient and snap-frozen as pellets, and DNA was extracted from the cells using a Qiagen mini-prep kit. The sample is drawn from a study of TIL therapy for anti-PD-1-resistant metastatic lung cancer (dated by TCRdb to about 2021). Background for the entire study: Before any PD-1/PD-L1 blockade was given, tumors were harvested, nivolumab was then administered, and patients who progressed went on to receive lymphodepletion, an infusion of expanded TIL, and IL-2. A median age of 54 years (range about 35-80) and a median tumor PD-L1 proportion score of about 5.4% were recorded among enrolled patients. Most of the cohort had lung adenocarcinoma, including four EGFR-mutant tumors and two ALK-rearranged tumors, and half of the patients were either current or former smokers. A median non-synonymous tumor mutation burden of around 1.5 mutations per megabase was determined across the cohort by whole-exome sequencing. T cell receptor beta sequencing of tumor and peripheral blood served to follow clonotypes across the tumor, the expanded TIL product, and serial blood samples.

Results the study describes overall, beyond this receptor: Infused TIL clonotypes partially replaced the baseline peripheral repertoire then decayed over months, with no apparent association between persistence and response. The cohort was highly selected, with more treatment-naive, never-smoker and oncogene-addicted patients than typical, limiting generalizability. The study protocol defined all tumor marker inferences as exploratory.

CDR3 length: 15 amino acids, cysteine to phenylalanine. The kept DNA is CDR3 alone, 45 bases in frame from the first base. The V and J ends are trimmed by 0 bases and 1 base, leaving 9 bases between them. The germline V gene (reference sequence) provides CDR1 LNHNV and CDR2 YYDKDF. The immunoSEQ v3 hsTCRB kit was used to amplify TCR beta CDR3 regions from genomic DNA through bias-controlled multiplex PCR. An Illumina NextSeq 500 was used to sequence the TCR libraries, reaching 1.5 million to 2 million read pairs at survey level or about 4.5-6 million at deep level. Regarding the original processing steps: V, D and J genes were assigned, non-productive sequences were removed, and clonality was reported by immunoSEQ Analyzer software. Repertoires were compared by productive Simpson clonality and by the Morisita overlap index of productive TRB rearrangements between infused TIL and blood. For each clone in blood, the absolute clonotype count was estimated by multiplying the lymphocyte count by the CD3+ fraction and by the clone's productive frequency. TCRdb carries this immuneACCESS record with in-frame sequences only. Its versions omit some clonotypes, under half of them owing to an unresolved V gene in the studies checked, with the rest unexplained. D and trimming come from the DNA, and the V and J calls and clone size come from that table. The sample profile shows under 65,000 clones; 75% to 85% of them were found once. Under 3% of the sample is taken by the ten largest.

This sample comprised blood, obtained at baseline. The TCR comes from a person aged 25-85 years with non-small cell lung cancer. Recombination joined TRBV15 with TRBJ1-1, with the D gene not confidently named. The CDR3 in this case is CATSRDAGRNTEAFF. The sequence in DNA is TGTGCCACCAGCAGAGATGCGGGCAGGAACACTGAAGCTTTCTTT.